This T cell receptor beta chain was profiled in a study of T-cell reconstitution after alpha-beta-depleted transplantation in children (dated by TCRdb to the mid-2010s). Regarding the study in general: The study quantitatively tracked T-cell immune reconstitution after TCRalphabeta/CD19-depleted allogeneic hematopoietic cell transplantation in children using TCR repertoire profiling.

Overall study results and their limits: The apparently early recovery of alphabetaT-cell counts about two months after transplant reportedly depended on only several hundred rapidly expanded clones that came from non-depleted graft cells. The high TCRbeta diversity at day 60 in some patients was ascribed to recipient T cells and intrathymic progenitors that had survived conditioning. Over the following months the frequencies of hyperexpanded clones went down, and after one year T-cell counts and TCRbeta diversity were mostly credited to newly produced T cells.

This clonotype appeared many times. No antigen is known for it. The input lacks base qualities; no much larger clone sits a single base away. Explained via the paper, the treatment or condition label denotes: allogeneic hematopoietic cell transplantation with graft depleted of TCRalphabeta T cells and CD19 B cells. Transplant recipients were children who received TCRalphabeta/CD19-depleted allogeneic hematopoietic cell grafts. The library was built by means of PCR. TCRdb names Illumina HiSeq 2500 as the instrument used. Molecular barcoding was employed in the preparation of TCR libraries, with unique molecular identifiers being used to normalize TCRbeta repertoire quantification. TCRdb applied fastp at Q25 and MiXCR to the public reads, then kept only in-frame beta chains. Here each entry gathers all rows of one CDR3 protein and keeps the most common genes and DNA. Across this sample there are approximately 230,000 distinct CDR3 sequences, with roughly 25% seen only once. Roughly 5% of the sample is in the top ten clones.

Sequencing used PBMCs, mostly from graft donor cells, obtained 360 days after TCRalphabeta/CD19-depleted stem cell transplant. The TCR sequence derives from a female patient aged 2 to 10 who had a stem cell transplant for congenital amegakaryocytic thrombocytopenia, so the T cells may come from the graft donor.

In nucleotide form, the sequence is TGTGCCACCAGTGAGAAAGGGGGGCCCCAGCATTTT. It translates as CATSEKGGPQHF. Recombination connected TRBV24-1 to TRBJ1-5; perhaps TRBD1 is the D gene, with 6 bases matching. Sequences KGHDR (CDR1) and SFDVKD (CDR2) are obtained from the germline V gene. The junction carries 9 bases between V and J, which are trimmed by 4 bases and 9 bases respectively. The cysteine opens and the phenylalanine closes a CDR3 of 12 amino acids. Here the CDR3 DNA is all that survives: 36 bases in frame from base 1.